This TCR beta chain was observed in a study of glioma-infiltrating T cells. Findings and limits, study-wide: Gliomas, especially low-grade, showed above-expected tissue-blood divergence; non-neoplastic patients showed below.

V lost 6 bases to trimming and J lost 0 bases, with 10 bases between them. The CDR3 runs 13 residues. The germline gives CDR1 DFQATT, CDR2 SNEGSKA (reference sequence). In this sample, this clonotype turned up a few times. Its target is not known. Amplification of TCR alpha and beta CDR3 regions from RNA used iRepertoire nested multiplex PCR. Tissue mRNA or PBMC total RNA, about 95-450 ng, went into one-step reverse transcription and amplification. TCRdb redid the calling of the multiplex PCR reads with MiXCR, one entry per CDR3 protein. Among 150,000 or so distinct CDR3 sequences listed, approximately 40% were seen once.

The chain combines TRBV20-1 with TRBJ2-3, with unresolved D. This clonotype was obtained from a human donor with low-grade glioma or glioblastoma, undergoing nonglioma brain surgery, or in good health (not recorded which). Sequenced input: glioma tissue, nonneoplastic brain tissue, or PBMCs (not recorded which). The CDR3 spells CSAPPRSTDTQYF. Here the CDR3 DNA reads TGCAGTGCCCCCCCTCGGAGCACAGATACGCAGTATTTT.